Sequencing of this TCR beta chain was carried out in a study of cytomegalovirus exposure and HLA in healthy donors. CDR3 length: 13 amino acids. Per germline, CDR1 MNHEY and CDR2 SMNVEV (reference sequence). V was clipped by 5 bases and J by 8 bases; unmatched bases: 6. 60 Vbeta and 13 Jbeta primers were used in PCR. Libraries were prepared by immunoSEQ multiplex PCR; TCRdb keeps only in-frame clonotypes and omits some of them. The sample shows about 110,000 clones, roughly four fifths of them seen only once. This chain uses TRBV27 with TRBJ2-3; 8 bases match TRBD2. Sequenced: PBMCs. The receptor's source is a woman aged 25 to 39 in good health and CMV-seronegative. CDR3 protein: CASSPGGGGTQYF. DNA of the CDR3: TGTGCCAGCAGTCCCGGGGGGGGCGGTACGCAGTATTTT.